This TCR beta chain is drawn from a study of OX40 agonist ivuxolimab in advanced cancers. Broader study findings: Both blood CD4+ and CD8+ T cells showed clonal growth by week 6 at 0.1 to 3.0 mg/kg.

Generated by immunoSEQ multiplex PCR, the TCRdb table keeps only in-frame clones and is missing some. Here the sample spans some 70,000 clones, around 90% being singletons. Remarks on this clone: Its antigen is undetermined.

V shed 0 bases, J shed 5 bases, and the junction held 11 bases outside the gene matches. The CDR3 consists of 18 residues. Germline V gene data show CDR1 as SGHRS and CDR2 as YFSETQ. The receptor was derived from an adult with an advanced solid tumor such as melanoma, head and neck, liver or kidney cancer. Sequencing used CD4+ or CD8+ T cells sorted from blood, obtained in a trial of the OX40 agonist ivuxolimab. The genes are TRBV5-1 and TRBJ1-4; 9 bases agree with TRBD1. Here the CDR3 reads CASSLERTGAPQNEKLFF. The CDR3 DNA is TGCGCCAGCAGCTTGGAACGGACAGGGGCCCCGCAGAATGAAAAACTGTTTTTT.